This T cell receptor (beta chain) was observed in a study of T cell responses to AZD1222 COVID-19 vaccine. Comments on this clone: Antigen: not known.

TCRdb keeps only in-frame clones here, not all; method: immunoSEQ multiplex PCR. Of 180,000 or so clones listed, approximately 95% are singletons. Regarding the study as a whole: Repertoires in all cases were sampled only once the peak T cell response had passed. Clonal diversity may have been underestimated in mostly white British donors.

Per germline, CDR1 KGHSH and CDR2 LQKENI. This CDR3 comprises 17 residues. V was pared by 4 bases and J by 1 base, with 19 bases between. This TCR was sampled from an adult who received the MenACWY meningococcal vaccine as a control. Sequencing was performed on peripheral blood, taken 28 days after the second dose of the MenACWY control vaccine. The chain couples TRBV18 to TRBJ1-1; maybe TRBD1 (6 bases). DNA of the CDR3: TGTGCCAGCTCACTCCAAAACAGGGATGTCGGGAACACTGAAGCTTTCTTT. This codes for CASSLQNRDVGNTEAFF.